The 28 T cell receptor beta chains listed next were all sequenced from one sample in a study of cytomegalovirus exposure and HLA in healthy donors. PCR involved 60 Vbeta and 13 Jbeta primers. Assay used: immunoSEQ multiplex PCR; TCRdb lists only in-frame clones, some missing. The sample includes about 110,000 clones, about 16% of them seen just once. Sequencing was performed on PBMCs. The receptors here all came from a woman younger than 30 in good health and CMV-seronegative.

CDR3 residues: CASSFPSGRSAGELFF. The CDR3 coding sequence is TGTGCCAGCAGTTTCCCTAGCGGGAGGTCGGCCGGGGAGCTGTTTTTT. The V and J genes are TRBV27 and TRBJ2-2; TRBD2 aligns across 11 bases. V lost 3 bases, J lost 6 bases, and 6 bases stayed unmatched. The length of the CDR3 is 16 residues. Looked up from germline, CDR1 is MNHEY and CDR2 is SMNVEV (reference sequence).

The chain is built from TRBV28 and TRBJ1-2, with 7 bases aligning to TRBD1. V was clipped by 5 bases and J by 6 bases; unmatched bases: 6. This CDR3 comprises 13 residues. CDR1 MDHEN and CDR2 SYDVKM come from the germline V gene. The CDR3 nucleotides read TGTGCCAGCAGTGCCTCCGGGACAGATGGCTACACCTTC. Translating it yields CASSASGTDGYTF.

The V gene is TRBV5-5, the J gene TRBJ1-2; TRBD1 matches at 8 bases. V trimming: 10 bases; J trimming: 4 bases; junction bases outside the gene matches: 9. This CDR3 comprises 13 residues. Germline CDR1 reads SGHKS; CDR2 reads YYEKEE (reference sequence). The CDR3 protein is CASRQGKIYGYTF. The CDR3 DNA sequence: TGTGCCTCCCGACAGGGGAAGATCTATGGCTACACCTTC. Filled out from reference TRBV5-5 and TRBJ1-2, the complete variable domain reads DAGVTQSPTHLIKTRGQQVTLRCSPISGHKSVSWYQQVLGQGPQFIFQYYEKEERGRGNFPDRFSARQFPNYSSELNVNALLLGDSALYLCASRQGKIYGYTFGSGTRLTVV.

The CDR3 protein is CANPPGKTQYF. CDR3 coding DNA: TGTGCCAACCCGCCGGGAAAGACCCAGTACTTC. The chain carries TRBV6-9 and TRBJ2-5, with D possibly matching TRBD2 (5 bases). This CDR3 has 11 residues. V was pared by 10 bases and J by 6 bases, with 12 bases between. Germline V gene lookup returns CDR1 MNHGY and CDR2 SVAAGI.

This clone was recorded a few times. The rearrangement links TRBV5-1 to TRBJ2-1; 12 bases are a match to TRBD2. This CDR3 is built from 16 residues. Germline CDR1 and CDR2: SGHRS and YFSETQ. With V trimmed by 4 bases and J by 3 bases, 5 bases remained unmatched. CDR3 sequence (DNA): TGCGCCAGCAGCCCTAGGACTAGCGGGAACTACAATGAGCAGTTCTTC. This translates into CASSPRTSGNYNEQFF.

J is TRBJ1-5 and V is TRBV10-3; 7 nucleotides align to TRBD1. With 5 bases clipped from V and 7 bases from J, the junction kept 8 bases outside the gene matches. Germline V gene lookup returns CDR1 ENHRY and CDR2 SYGVKD. This CDR3 has 14 residues. CDR3 coding DNA: TGTGCCATCAGTCGGGGGACAGATTCGCAGCCCCAGCATTTT. Protein sequence: CAISRGTDSQPQHF.

The chain combines TRBV20-1 with TRBJ2-7; D perhaps matches TRBD1 (6 bases). The germline V gene encodes CDR1 DFQATT and CDR2 SNEGSKA (reference sequence). This CDR3 is built from 11 residues. V was clipped by 6 bases and J by 7 bases, with 13 bases between them. The CDR3: CSASGGREQYF. The DNA for the CDR3 is TGCAGTGCGAGTGGGGGCCGGGAGCAGTACTTC.

There are a few counts of this clone. The J gene is TRBJ1-1, the V gene TRBV7-3; D remains unclear. Germline values: CDR1 SGHTA, CDR2 FQGTGA. V lost 3 bases and J lost 1, with 6 bases in between. CDR3 length: 13 residues. As DNA, the CDR3 is TGTGCCAGCAGCTTCCACGGGAACACTGAAGCTTTCTTT. Amino acid sequence: CASSFHGNTEAFF.

The chain uses TRBV28 and TRBJ1-6, with TRBD1 matching 8 bases. This CDR3 spans 14 amino acids. Germline assignment: CDR1 MDHEN and CDR2 SYDVKM. Losses at the gene ends were 6 bases for V and 8 bases for J; bases not matched to a gene: 6. CDR3 DNA: TGTGCCAGCAGCCCTGGACAGGGATATTCACCCCTCCACTTT. Translated, it gives CASSPGQGYSPLHF.

A few counts support this clone. V is TRBV18 and J is TRBJ1-2, with TRBD1 matching over 7 bases. Germline V gene lookup returns CDR1 KGHSH and CDR2 LQKENI. The CDR3 sequence is 15 residues long. Trimming removed 5 bases from V and 8 bases from J; junction bases left unmatched: 14. CDR3 sequence (DNA): TGTGCCAGCTCAATCTCCTTGGACAGGTCTGGCGGCTACACCTTC. It yields the protein CASSISLDRSGGYTF.

This clone was detected only a few times. Germline and junction disagree at one end, which may indicate a read error. Different DNA sequences within this sample yield the same CDR3. The chain joins TRBV15 to TRBJ1-1, with unresolved D. The CDR3 sequence is 15 residues long. The germline V gene encodes CDR1 LNHNV and CDR2 YYDKDF (reference sequence). The CDR3 reads CATSRDLGSGTEAFF. The CDR3 nucleotides read TGCGCCACCAGCAGAGATCTGGGGAGTGGGACTGAAGCTTTCTTT.

The CDR3 here is CASSPRTEHKAFF. The CDR3 nucleotides are TGTGCCAGCAGCCCAAGGACAGAACACAAAGCTTTCTTT. This chain uses TRBV11-2 with TRBJ1-1, with D possibly being TRBD1 (6 bases). The CDR3 has 13 residues. Germline V gene data show CDR1 as SGHAT and CDR2 as FQNNGV. V lost 5 bases and J 9 bases, leaving 16 bases between the germline ends.

The sample holds a few counts of this clone. In DNA, the CDR3 is TGTGCCAGCAGTTTATCGGCTAGCGGCCTACGGGAGCAGTACTTC. This translates into CASSLSASGLREQYF. V and J are TRBV27 and TRBJ2-7; 7 bases map to TRBD2. The CDR3 totals 15 residues. Germline lookup yields CDR1 MNHEY and CDR2 SMNVEV (reference sequence). Losses at the gene ends were 0 bases for V and 7 bases for J; bases not matched to a gene: 9.

This clone appeared a few times. The J gene is TRBJ2-7, the V gene TRBV23-1, with a weak D call TRBD1 (7 bases). TRBV23-1 is identified as an open reading frame with a role that is uncertain. V lost 4 bases and J 6 bases, leaving 22 bases between the germline ends. This CDR3 is 16 amino acids long. This CDR3 is CASSPTGRIFRGEQYF. CDR3 nucleotides: TGCGCCAGCAGTCCGACAGGGAGGATATTTCGTGGCGAGCAGTACTTC.

The rearrangement joins TRBV2 to TRBJ1-1, with 7 bases fitting TRBD1. Germline CDR1 is SNHLY and CDR2 is FYNNEI. The CDR3 has 17 residues. The CDR3 loop reads CARRGRDPVHPNTEAFF. The DNA of the CDR3 is TGTGCTCGGAGGGGGCGGGACCCCGTTCACCCTAACACTGAAGCTTTCTTT.

The chain links TRBV30 to TRBJ2-3; D possibly corresponds to TRBD1 (5 bases). Germline V gives CDR1 GTSNPN, CDR2 SVGIG (reference sequence). This CDR3 contains 13 residues. The V and J ends lost 5 bases and 0 bases respectively, with 9 bases between them. The CDR3 bases are TGTGCCTGGCAAGGGGCGAGCACAGATACGCAGTATTTT. It specifies CAWQGASTDTQYF.

Only a few counts were recorded for this clone. The genes are TRBV5-4 and TRBJ1-2; D not certain. V shed 4 bases and J shed 7 bases, with 17 bases lying between them. This CDR3 region has 14 residues. Germline CDR1 SGHNT, CDR2 YYREEE (reference sequence). The CDR3 DNA reads as TGTGCCAGCAGCCCGCGGGAGGGAATAGGTGGCTACACCTTC. It translates to CASSPREGIGGYTF.

The chain couples TRBV29-1 to TRBJ2-5, with TRBD2 identical over 9 bases. Trimming took 6 bases from V and 4 from J; bases not matched to a gene: 9. Germline CDR1 is SQVTM and CDR2 is ANQGSEA. This CDR3 has 14 residues. DNA for the CDR3: TGCAGCGTCGGTAGGACTAGCGTCGGAGAGACCCAGTACTTC. It encodes CSVGRTSVGETQYF.

This chain uses TRBV7-9 with TRBJ1-4; the D gene is possibly TRBD1 (6 bases). This CDR3 is built from 15 residues. Trimming removed 2 bases from V and 6 bases from J, with 13 bases in between. CDR1 and CDR2 (germline): SEHNR, FQNEAQ (reference sequence). CDR3: CASSLNGGADEKLFF. CDR3 coding DNA: TGTGCCAGCAGCTTAAATGGGGGCGCAGATGAAAAACTGTTTTTT.

The genes are TRBV9 and TRBJ2-3; tentative D call: TRBD2 (6 bases). The V gene lost 3 bases and the J gene lost 1 base, with 12 bases spanning the gap. The CDR3 extends over 15 amino acids. CDR1 and CDR2 (germline): SGDLS, YYNGEE. Here the CDR3 DNA reads TGTGCCAGCAGCGGCGGGACTCTACGCACAGATACGCAGTATTTT. It yields the protein CASSGGTLRTDTQYF.

This clone came up a few times. The CDR3 coding sequence is TGTGCCAGCAGCTTAGATCCCACAGGGTTCGTTAGCTACGAGCAGTACTTC. Protein product: CASSLDPTGFVSYEQYF. V is TRBV11-2 and J is TRBJ2-7; a possible D gene is TRBD1 (6 bases). There are 17 residues in the CDR3. Trimming took off 0 bases at V and 3 bases at J, with 18 bases between the two ends. The germline gives CDR1 SGHAT, CDR2 FQNNGV.

This sequence joins TRBV9 and TRBJ2-3, with 7 bases fitting TRBD2. The CDR3 length is 16 residues. J gave up 1 base and V 0 bases, and 5 bases lay outside the gene matches. Germline V lookup: CDR1 SGDLS, CDR2 YYNGEE. As DNA, the CDR3 is TGTGCCAGCAGCGTAGGTTCCGCGGGGGGCACAGATACGCAGTATTTT. The encoded protein is CASSVGSAGGTDTQYF. The full variable domain, completed using reference TRBV9 and TRBJ2-3, is DSGVTQTPKHLITATGQRVTLRCSPRSGDLSVYWYQQSLDQGLQFLIQYYNGEERAKGNILERFSAQQFPDLHSELNLSSLELGDSALYFCASSVGSAGGTDTQYFGPGTRLTVL.

This chain uses TRBV9 with TRBJ2-1, with TRBD2 matching 8 bases. Germline V gene data show CDR1 as SGDLS and CDR2 as YYNGEE. V was clipped by 0 bases and J by 4 bases; unmatched bases: 6. The CDR3 is 16 amino acids. The CDR3 nucleotides read TGTGCCAGCAGCGTAGGTACTAGCGGACAGTACAATGAGCAGTTCTTC. As protein: CASSVGTSGQYNEQFF.

This clone has a handful of counts. The chain is built from TRBV19 and TRBJ2-7, with D tentatively TRBD1 (6 bases). Per the germline V gene, CDR1 is LNHDA and CDR2 is SQIVND (reference sequence). This CDR3 is built from 12 residues. V was pared by 4 bases and J by 4 bases, with 8 bases between. The CDR3 region is CASSTQGYEQYF. The CDR3 DNA follows: TGTGCCAGTAGTACACAGGGATACGAGCAGTACTTC.

In this sample, this clone turned up a few times. The chain links TRBV29-1 to TRBJ2-5; D unclear. Per the germline V gene, CDR1 is SQVTM and CDR2 is ANQGSEA. V was clipped by 4 bases and J by 5 bases, with 14 bases between them. This CDR3 region has 13 residues. The CDR3 spells CSVATFFGETQYF. In DNA form, the CDR3 reads TGCAGCGTTGCTACGTTCTTCGGGGAGACCCAGTACTTC.

This clone was counted between two and nine times. The chain uses TRBV9 and TRBJ2-1, with 11 bases identical to TRBD2. Per germline, CDR1 SGDLS and CDR2 YYNGEE. The CDR3 loop spans 15 amino acids. V dropped 0 bases and J dropped 9; count of bases not matched to a gene: 5. The CDR3 DNA reads as TGTGCCAGCAGCGTAGATACTAGCGGGAGTCGTGAGCAGTTCTTC. Translation: CASSVDTSGSREQFF.

The V and J genes are TRBV5-1 and TRBJ2-2; TRBD1 agrees at 10 bases. The V and J ends lost 0 bases and 5 bases, in that order; junction bases with no gene match: 1. This CDR3 is built from 15 residues. The germline CDR1 and CDR2 sequences are SGHRS and YFSETQ. CDR3 residues: CASSLGQGATGELFF. CDR3 nucleotides: TGCGCCAGCAGCTTGGGACAGGGGGCGACCGGGGAGCTGTTTTTT.

Written as DNA, the CDR3 is TGTGCCAGCAGGGCGGGCTCGGTAAATCAGCCCCAGCATTTT. Translation: CASRAGSVNQPQHF. The chain has TRBV2 and TRBJ1-5; D ambiguous. V lost 6 bases and J lost 4, with 13 bases in between. Germline values: CDR1 SNHLY, CDR2 FYNNEI. This CDR3 is 14 amino acids long.